The rows below give T cell receptor beta chains drawn from one sample of a study of cytomegalovirus exposure and HLA in healthy donors. Profiled with immunoSEQ multiplex PCR; TCRdb holds only in-frame clones, not every one. This table holds about 150,000 clones, approximately 81% found once. Material: PBMCs. The receptors derive from a young woman in good health and CMV-seronegative. The conserved cysteine and the conserved F or W are not part of the CDR3 here. The order of the fields is V gene, J gene, CDR3 protein.

V: TRBV29-1; J: TRBJ2-1; CDR3: SVAPPGGEQF
V: TRBV18; J: TRBJ2-1; CDR3: ASSASGTVSEQF
V: TRBV28; J: TRBJ1-1; CDR3: ASSRGRLRDTEAF
V: TRBV11-2; J: TRBJ1-4; CDR3: ASSLAPQGNEKLF
V: TRBV4-2; J: TRBJ1-4; CDR3: ASSPGAGPSTNEKLF
V: TRBV6-1; J: TRBJ1-2; CDR3: ASRRRQDLYGYT
V: TRBV6-6; J: TRBJ1-5; CDR3: ASSYFGTGRHQPQH
V: TRBV4-2; J: TRBJ2-5; CDR3: ASSQSLYQETQY
V: TRBV4-2; J: TRBJ1-2; CDR3: ASRERRGESKYGYT
V: TRBV27; J: TRBJ2-1; CDR3: ASSVGLAPINEQF
V: TRBV11-2; J: TRBJ2-1; CDR3: ASRASGGDSYNEQF
V: TRBV28; J: TRBJ2-7; CDR3: ASRQTGTGGEQY
V: TRBV2; J: TRBJ1-2; CDR3: ASSEERTAYGYT
V: TRBV5-6; J: TRBJ1-5; CDR3: ASSLAGNQPQH
V: TRBV5-1; J: TRBJ2-1; CDR3: ASSPRPGSGDEQF
V: TRBV4-3; J: TRBJ2-4; CDR3: ASSYHRENIQY
V: TRBV5-1; J: TRBJ2-1; CDR3: ASSASSGGIDEQF
V: TRBV5-1; J: TRBJ2-5; CDR3: ASSFQGYQETQY
V: TRBV25-1; J: TRBJ2-2; CDR3: ASSEWGVGRQGTGELF
V: TRBV7-2; J: TRBJ2-5; CDR3: ASTRGYQETQY
V: TRBV2; J: TRBJ1-5; CDR3: ASVRQGPGGNQPQH
V: TRBV10-3; J: TRBJ2-3; CDR3: AMRNSGRADTQY
V: TRBV7-2; J: TRBJ1-2; CDR3: ASSLARQGDYGYT
V: TRBV27; J: TRBJ1-6; CDR3: ASSRLGQGPNSPLH
V: TRBV11-2; J: TRBJ2-1; CDR3: ASSFRGNSYNEQF
V: TRBV4-1; J: TRBJ2-3; CDR3: ASSLLSRGTDTQY
V: TRBV5-4; J: TRBJ2-1; CDR3: ASSPGLARPNEQF
V: TRBV7-7; J: TRBJ2-3; CDR3: ASSLGTSGTDTQY
V: TRBV18; J: TRBJ2-7; CDR3: ASSPGGSYEQY
V: TRBV28; J: TRBJ2-7; CDR3: ASRDRGRNEQY
V: TRBV13; J: TRBJ2-3; CDR3: ASSFLRLVTDTQY
V: TRBV5-5; J: TRBJ2-7; CDR3: ASSSGGLAGVTYEQY
V: TRBV18; J: TRBJ1-3; CDR3: ASSPPQGHSGNTIY
V: TRBV9; J: TRBJ1-6; CDR3: ASSVAPTPGSPLH
V: TRBV20-1; J: TRBJ2-3; CDR3: SAYREDTQY
V: TRBV5-4; J: TRBJ2-3; CDR3: ASSGGLAGAKYDTDTQY
V: TRBV10-3; J: TRBJ2-1; CDR3: AIRLAGLNEQF
V: TRBV19; J: TRBJ1-2; CDR3: ASSPRDYGYT
V: TRBV7-2; J: TRBJ2-3; CDR3: ASSLFGGGAGDTQY
V: TRBV5-6; J: TRBJ2-3; CDR3: ASSSGGASGSDTQY
V: TRBV7-3; J: TRBJ1-3; CDR3: ASSLNRGNTIY
V: TRBV2; J: TRBJ2-1; CDR3: ASSGASYNEQF
V: TRBV5-1; J: TRBJ2-7; CDR3: ASAPASGAREQY
V: TRBV4-1; J: TRBJ2-1; CDR3: ASSRAPVTSGSNEQF
V: TRBV7-9; J: TRBJ2-1; CDR3: ASSPRGVRGYNEQF
V: TRBV5-4; J: TRBJ1-5; CDR3: ASSLDRGSNQPQH
V: TRBV6-1; J: TRBJ2-7; CDR3: ASSASSYEQY
V: TRBV11-2; J: TRBJ1-4; CDR3: ASSLDRWGRAENEKLF
V: TRBV2; J: TRBJ1-6; CDR3: ASSGENGSPLH
V: TRBV28; J: TRBJ2-1; CDR3: ASSLTSAYNEQF
V: TRBV6-1; J: TRBJ2-7; CDR3: ASSEVAGFGYEQY
V: TRBV27; J: TRBJ1-5; CDR3: ASSPTGSHQPQH
V: TRBV7-9; J: TRBJ2-3; CDR3: SSSLQRTYTDTQY
V: TRBV5-5; J: TRBJ2-2; CDR3: ASSLAVGSGELF
V: TRBV5-1; J: TRBJ2-5; CDR3: ASRRTSGGAAETQY